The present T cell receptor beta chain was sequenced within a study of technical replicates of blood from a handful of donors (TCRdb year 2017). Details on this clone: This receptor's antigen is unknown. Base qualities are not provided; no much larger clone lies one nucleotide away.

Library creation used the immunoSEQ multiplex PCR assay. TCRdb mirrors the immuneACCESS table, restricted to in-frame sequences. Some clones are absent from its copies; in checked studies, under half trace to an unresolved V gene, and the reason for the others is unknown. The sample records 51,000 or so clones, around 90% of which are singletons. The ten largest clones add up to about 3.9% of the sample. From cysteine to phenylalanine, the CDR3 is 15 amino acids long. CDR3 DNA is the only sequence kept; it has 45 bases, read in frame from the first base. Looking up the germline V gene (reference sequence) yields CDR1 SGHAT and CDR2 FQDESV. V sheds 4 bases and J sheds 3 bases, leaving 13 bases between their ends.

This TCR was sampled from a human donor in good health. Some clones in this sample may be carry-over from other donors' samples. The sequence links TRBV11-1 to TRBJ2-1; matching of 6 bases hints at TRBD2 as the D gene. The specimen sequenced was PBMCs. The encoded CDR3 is CASSSLGDFYNEQFF. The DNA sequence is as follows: TGTGCCAGCAGCTCTTTGGGGGACTTCTACAATGAGCAGTTCTTC.